Described below is a single T cell receptor (beta chain) sequence and its context. Antigen: not known. Profiled with immunoSEQ multiplex PCR; TCRdb holds only in-frame clones, not every one. The data hold approximately 100,000 clones, with approximately 95% observed a single time. V was clipped by 2 bases and J by 3 bases; unmatched bases: 5. Germline values: CDR1 MNHEY, CDR2 SMNVEV (reference sequence). The length of the CDR3 is 17 residues. The data derive from a study of cytomegalovirus exposure and HLA in healthy donors. Study-level information: In a later analysis, the 120 or so validation repertoires were reported to have used the same platform as the approximately 670 first-cohort repertoires.

General study findings and limits: Altogether, some 160 TCR beta chains were recorded as cytomegalovirus-associated.

The study drew the donors from its approximately 130-subject validation cohort, separate from the 666-subject first cohort. The sequencing input was PBMCs. This sequence was found in a woman aged 25 to 45 in good health and CMV-seropositive. This chain links TRBV27 with TRBJ2-3, with TRBD2 matching 13 bases. CDR3 protein: CASSLPRLAGGTDTQYF. CDR3 bases: TGTGCCAGCAGTTTACCGAGACTAGCGGGAGGTACAGATACGCAGTATTTT.